Listed here are 21 T cell receptor beta chains from one sample, sequenced in a study of naive and memory T cell subsets. General study results and limits: Especially in CD8 cells, naive repertoires contained a few larger clonotypes, possibly CD45RA-re-expressing memory cells.

Their specific antigens are unknown. Two oligonucleotides, mixed equimolar, formed the beta constant-region primer covering TRBC1 and TRBC2. Four rounds of PCR amplified the ligated cDNA using nested alpha and beta constant-region primers plus SP2. TCRdb reprocessed the UMI-ligation and nested PCR reads with MiXCR, giving one entry per CDR3 protein. The data hold under 150,000 distinct CDR3 sequences, with approximately 21% observed a single time. Sequencing was carried out using naive CD8+ T cells from blood. These receptors all come from a human donor in good health.

V usage is TRBV28 and J usage is TRBJ1-2; D may be TRBD1 (6 bases). The CDR3 length is 12 residues. Trimming left V 8 bases short and J 4 bases short, with 11 bases between. The V gene's germline CDR1 is MDHEN and CDR2 SYDVKM. The CDR3 coding sequence is TGTGCCAGCGCGACAGGTTTCTATGGCTACACCTTC. This sequence encodes CASATGFYGYTF.

About this clonotype: At one of its ends the junction is not consistent with the germline gene, which may arise from a read error. This rearrangement joins TRBV7-2 to TRBJ2-5; the D gene is possibly TRBD1 (6 bases). The CDR3 runs to 15 residues. Germline V gene data show CDR1 as SGHTA and CDR2 as FQGNSA. The CDR3 nucleotides are TGTGCCAGCAGCTTAGAAAATGGGGGCGTAGAGACCCGGTACTTC. This translates into CASSLENGGVETRYF.

This chain connects TRBV24-1 to TRBJ2-2; D is unclear. Deletions cut 5 bases from V and 5 bases from J, with 11 bases between. There are 14 residues in the CDR3. The V gene's germline CDR1 is KGHDR and CDR2 SFDVKD. CDR3 in amino acids: CATSVGYGTGELFF. The CDR3 DNA follows: TGTGCCACCAGTGTTGGGTACGGGACCGGGGAGCTGTTTTTT.

This clonotype showed up just a few times. The chain couples TRBV7-9 to TRBJ1-4; 7 bases agree with TRBD1. The CDR3 extends over 14 amino acids. CDR1 SEHNR and CDR2 FQNEAQ come from the germline V gene (reference sequence). The ends lost 5 bases at V and 5 bases at J; junction bases unmatched: 5. In DNA form, the CDR3 reads TGTGCCAGCAGCAGCAGGGACAGAAATGAAAAACTGTTTTTT. It codes for CASSSRDRNEKLFF.

This chain connects TRBV5-6 to TRBJ1-5; weak D call: TRBD1 (5 bases). CDR3 length equals 15 residues. Germline values: CDR1 SGHDT, CDR2 YYEEEE. Trimming left V 4 bases short and J 0 bases short, with 11 bases between. The CDR3 coding sequence is TGTGCCAGCAGCGAGTTCGACAGTAGCAATCAGCCCCAGCATTTT. Translated, it gives CASSEFDSSNQPQHF. The complete variable domain, with remaining parts taken from reference TRBV5-6 and TRBJ1-5, reads DAGVTQSPTHLIKTRGQQVTLRCSPKSGHDTVSWYQQALGQGPQFIFQYYEEEERQRGNFPDRFSGHQFPNYSSELNVNALLLGDSALYLCASSEFDSSNQPQHFGDGTRLSIL.

This chain's CDR3 is CASRPIQGPRTEAFF. The CDR3 bases are TGTGCCAGCAGACCAATACAGGGGCCTAGGACTGAAGCTTTCTTT. This chain joins TRBV12-3 or TRBV12-4 and TRBJ1-1; TRBD1 matches at 7 bases. This CDR3 comprises 15 residues. Trimming removed 6 bases from V and 5 bases from J; junction bases left unmatched: 12.

The chain's CDR3 is CSVGGSDQETQYF. CDR3 nucleotides: TGCAGCGTGGGCGGGAGTGACCAAGAGACCCAGTACTTC. The chain recombines TRBV29-1 with TRBJ2-5, with 7 nucleotides matching TRBD2. The CDR3 runs to 13 residues. J was trimmed by 0 bases and V by 6 bases; bases with no gene match: 4. The germline CDR1 and CDR2 sequences are SQVTM and ANQGSEA.

This rearrangement joins TRBV12-5 to TRBJ1-2, with D uncertain. The CDR3 runs to 10 residues. The V end was cut by 5 bases, the J end by 10 bases, with 8 bases between. CDR1 and CDR2 from the germline V gene are LGHNT and FRNRAP. CDR3 sequence reads: CASGATHYTF. Written as DNA, the CDR3 is TGTGCTAGTGGTGCGACACACTACACCTTC.

This clonotype was counted a few times. The chain joins TRBV28 to TRBJ2-1, with D perhaps matching TRBD1 (6 bases). V gave up 2 bases and J gave up 8 bases, with 10 bases separating them. Germline loops: CDR1 MDHEN, CDR2 SYDVKM. This CDR3 region has 13 residues. The CDR3 spells CASSLPRGDEQFF. The CDR3 bases are TGTGCCAGCAGTTTACCCAGGGGAGATGAGCAGTTCTTC.

V is TRBV12-3 or TRBV12-4 and J is TRBJ2-3; D assignment may be TRBD1 or TRBD2 (5 bases each). V was trimmed by 1 base and J by 8 bases, leaving 10 bases between them. The CDR3 contains 13 residues. The CDR3 DNA reads as TGTGCCAGCAGTTTAGGAGGGGAAGTTACGCAGTATTTT. Amino acids: CASSLGGEVTQYF.

The chain recombines TRBV7-8 with TRBJ2-4, with D unclear. V gave up 7 bases and J gave up 1 base, with 23 bases separating them. CDR3 size: 18 residues. Germline CDR1 and CDR2: SGHVS and FQNEAQ. CDR3 protein: CASIGPSPHDSAKNIQYF. The CDR3 DNA follows: TGTGCCAGCATCGGGCCTTCCCCCCACGATTCGGCCAAAAACATTCAGTACTTC.

There are a few counts of this clonotype. The chain has TRBV3-1 and TRBJ2-1, with 10 bases that match TRBD2. CDR1 is LGHDT and CDR2 is YNNKEL in the germline V gene (reference sequence). The CDR3 runs to 17 residues. V was clipped by 0 bases and J by 6 bases; unmatched bases: 8. Here the CDR3 reads CASSQDHEAGGGNEQFF. As DNA, the CDR3 is TGTGCCAGCAGCCAAGATCATGAAGCGGGAGGGGGCAATGAGCAGTTCTTC.

The genes are TRBV9 and TRBJ2-5; 9 bases are shared with TRBD1. The V segment lost 3 bases and the J segment 3 bases; nucleotides outside the gene matches: 0. Germline CDR1 SGDLS, CDR2 YYNGEE. CDR3 length equals 13 residues. The CDR3 here is CASSGTGEETQYF. CDR3 nucleotide sequence: TGTGCCAGCAGCGGGACAGGGGAAGAGACCCAGTACTTC.

The V and J genes are TRBV28 and TRBJ2-7, with a tentative D call TRBD1 (6 bases). Trimming stripped 2 bases from V and 3 bases from J, with 8 bases between. Germline values: CDR1 MDHEN, CDR2 SYDVKM. CDR3 length: 13 amino acids. CDR3 sequence (DNA): TGTGCCAGCAGTTTAACAGGGTTCTACGAGCAGTACTTC. Its translation is CASSLTGFYEQYF.

The CDR3 loop is CASSLALPPRETQYF. The CDR3 region has the DNA TGTGCCAGCAGCTTAGCCCTTCCACCCAGAGAGACCCAGTACTTC. V usage is TRBV7-8 and J usage is TRBJ2-5; the D is unclear. Trimming cost V 0 bases and J 4 bases, with 12 bases left between them. This CDR3 is 15 amino acids long. From germline, CDR1 is SGHVS and CDR2 FQNEAQ.

V gene TRBV7-8 combines with J gene TRBJ2-7, with D possibly TRBD1 on 6 matching bases. CDR1 is SGHVS, CDR2 FQNEAQ, per germline. The CDR3 loop spans 15 amino acids. V dropped 5 bases and J dropped 2 bases, with 16 bases sitting between them. The CDR3 loop is CASSHGAQGPYEQYF. The CDR3 DNA reads TGTGCCAGCAGCCACGGGGCACAGGGACCCTACGAGCAGTACTTC. The whole variable domain, remainder taken from reference TRBV7-8 and TRBJ2-7, is GAGVSQSPRYKVAKRGQDVALRCDPISGHVSLFWYQQALGQGPEFLTYFQNEAQLDKSGLPSDRFFAERPEGSVSTLKIQRTQQEDSAVYLCASSHGAQGPYEQYFGPGTRLTVT.

This clonotype has just a few counts. This sequence joins TRBV3-1 and TRBJ2-3, with a weak D call TRBD2 (5 bases). Trimming removed 0 bases from V and 6 bases from J, with 10 bases in between. Germline values: CDR1 LGHDT, CDR2 YNNKEL (reference sequence). CDR3 length: 14 residues. The DNA of the CDR3 is TGTGCCAGCAGCCAAGATGCTAGCTCGGATACGCAGTATTTT. Protein sequence: CASSQDASSDTQYF.

Comments on this clonotype: The junction shows a germline mismatch at one end, possibly a read error. The V and J genes are TRBV5-4 and TRBJ2-7; TRBD1 matches 9 bases. This CDR3 has 15 amino acids. Germline V gene sequence: CDR1 SGHNT, CDR2 YYREEE (reference sequence). The CDR3 loop reads CASSLGPFSGQGRNF. The CDR3 region has the DNA TGTGCCAGCAGCTTGGGTCCGTTTTCGGGACAGGGAAGGAACTTC.

V usage is TRBV15 and J usage is TRBJ2-3, with TRBD2 matching 8 bases. Germline V gene lookup returns CDR1 LNHNV and CDR2 YYDKDF (reference sequence). The CDR3 runs 19 residues. V lost 0 bases and J lost 4; bases outside the gene matches: 15. DNA for the CDR3: TGTGCCACCAGCAGAGATGAGCTAAGAACGGGGGGGGGCCCAGATACGCAGTATTTT. This gives the protein CATSRDELRTGGGPDTQYF. Combining the CDR3 with reference TRBV15 and TRBJ2-3 gives the whole variable domain DAMVIQNPRYQVTQFGKPVTLSCSQTLNHNVMYWYQQKSSQAPKLLFHYYDKDFNNEADTPDNFQSRRPNTSFCFLDIRSPGLGDTAMYLCATSRDELRTGGGPDTQYFGPGTRLTVL.

This clonotype occurred a few times. The CDR3 DNA sequence: TGTGCCAGCAGTACGCTAGCGGAAGGGTATGAGCAGTTCTTC. Translated: CASSTLAEGYEQFF. This sequence joins TRBV6-5 and TRBJ2-1; 7 positions match TRBD2. V lost 5 bases to trimming and J lost 8 bases; unmatched junction nucleotides: 9. CDR1 is MNHEY, CDR2 SVGAGI, per germline. The CDR3 totals 14 residues.

The genes are TRBV9 and TRBJ2-3, with a weak D call TRBD2 (5 bases). The V gene lost 3 bases and the J gene lost 6 bases, with 8 bases spanning the gap. The CDR3 has 12 amino acids. CDR1 and CDR2 (germline): SGDLS, YYNGEE. The CDR3 DNA follows: TGTGCCAGCAGCGGGGAGTCCGATACGCAGTATTTT. Its protein product is CASSGESDTQYF.